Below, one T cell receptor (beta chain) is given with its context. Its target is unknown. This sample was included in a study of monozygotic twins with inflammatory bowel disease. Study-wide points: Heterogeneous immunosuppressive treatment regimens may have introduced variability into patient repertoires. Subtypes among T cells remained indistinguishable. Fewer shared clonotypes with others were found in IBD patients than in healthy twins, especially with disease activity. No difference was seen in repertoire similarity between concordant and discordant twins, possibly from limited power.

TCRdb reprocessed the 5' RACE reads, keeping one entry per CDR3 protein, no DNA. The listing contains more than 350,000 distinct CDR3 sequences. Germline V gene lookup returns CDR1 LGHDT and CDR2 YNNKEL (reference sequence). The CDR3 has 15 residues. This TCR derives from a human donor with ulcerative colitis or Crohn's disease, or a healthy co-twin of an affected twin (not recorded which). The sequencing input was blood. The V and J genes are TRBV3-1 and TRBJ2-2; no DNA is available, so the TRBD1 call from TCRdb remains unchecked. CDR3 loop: CASSPPGPVSGELFF.